A selection of T cell receptor beta chains follows, all from one sample in a study of beta chain features in type 1 diabetes. Data came from immunoSEQ multiplex PCR; TCRdb stores just in-frame clones and leaves some out. Of 150,000 or so clones listed, more than 60% are singletons. What was sequenced was naive CD4+ T cells from blood. The receptors shown here come from a man younger than 45 with type 1 diabetes. Each CDR3 is given without its conserved first and last residue.

j_gene | v_gene | len | CDR3aa
TRBJ2-3 | TRBV7-2 | 13 | ASVDSGLAADTQY
TRBJ1-1 | TRBV11-2 | 9 | ASSSQGEAF
TRBJ2-6 | TRBV27 | 12 | ASSSSSGANVLT
TRBJ2-7 | TRBV7-2 | 12 | ASSLNAGFSEQY
TRBJ2-2 | TRBV7-9 | 12 | ASSHRSITGELF
TRBJ2-5 | TRBV29-1 | 13 | SVARGKLAQETQY
TRBJ2-3 | TRBV20-1 | 9 | SASRGDTQY
TRBJ2-1 | TRBV23-1 | 15 | ASSRLGDRPSYNEQF
TRBJ2-3 | TRBV7-2 | 12 | ASSLGRSTDTQY
TRBJ2-1 | TRBV29-1 | 8 | SVAYNEQF
TRBJ2-7 | TRBV2 | 12 | ASQSGGVEDEQY
TRBJ2-4 | TRBV11-2 | 18 | ASSLEATGGGRLAKNIQY
TRBJ2-7 | TRBV29-1 | 11 | SAGPGLTNEQY
TRBJ2-3 | TRBV18 | 9 | ASADLDTQY
TRBJ2-1 | TRBV29-1 | 13 | SVEGVAGVAGEQF
TRBJ2-1 | TRBV30 | 11 | AWSALIYNEQF
TRBJ2-3 | TRBV29-1 | 12 | SVEAGGGTDTQY
TRBJ2-1 | TRBV29-1 | 11 | SVEQGGNNEQF
TRBJ2-7 | TRBV29-1 | 13 | SVEDKAGESYEQY
- | TRBV29-1 | 9 | SVVRGYEQY
TRBJ2-3 | TRBV27 | 9 | ASRRLGYEY
TRBJ2-6 | TRBV29-1 | 12 | SALTGSGANVLT
TRBJ1-2 | TRBV30 | 9 | AWSPDYGYT
TRBJ2-2 | TRBV5-4 | 12 | ASSPRSGTGELF
TRBJ2-1 | TRBV4-3 | 15 | ASRKYGGLSSYNEQF
TRBJ1-2 | TRBV25-1 | 13 | ASSVTGEANYGYT
TRBJ2-3 | TRBV28 | 12 | ASSRMPATDTQY
TRBJ1-1 | TRBV7-2 | 11 | ASRFSENTEAF
TRBJ1-1 | TRBV29-1 | 13 | SVWDRVSGSPEAF
TRBJ2-7 | TRBV25-1 | 15 | ASSEYTGGQVYYEQY
TRBJ2-3 | TRBV11-2 | 11 | ASSLGSTDTQY
TRBJ2-5 | TRBV10-3 | 13 | AISVRLAEQETQY
TRBJ2-6 | TRBV7-9 | 13 | ASTPPGTGANVLT
TRBJ2-4 | TRBV4-1 | 13 | ASSPDGRGNDIQY
TRBJ2-3 | TRBV11-2 | 12 | ASSPGLAGNTQY
TRBJ2-7 | TRBV4-3 | 14 | ASSHISGAVSYEQY
TRBJ1-2 | TRBV7-9 | 12 | ATPSVPGYYGYT
TRBJ2-3 | TRBV29-1 | 14 | SATGSGGRITDTQY
TRBJ2-5 | TRBV18 | 10 | ASSLTAGTQY
TRBJ2-5 | TRBV5-1 | 13 | ASSLGQARQETQY